The rows below give T cell receptor beta chains drawn from one sample of a study of beta chain features in type 1 diabetes. Sequenced by immunoSEQ multiplex PCR; TCRdb stores in-frame clones only, minus some. The table shows about 710,000 clones, with more than 12% occurring only once. The sequenced material came from naive CD4+ T cells from blood. These receptors were collected from a man aged 18 to 30 with type 1 diabetes. Each CDR3 is given with its conserved first and last residue. The D gene is left open where the match is weak. Only some rows state a clone size, as once, few, many or a class for expanded clones.

j_call d_call v_call clone_size cdr3_nt cdr3_aa
TRBJ1-2 . TRBV10-3 . TGTGCCATCACTATATCACAGGTGGGCTATGGCTACACCTTC CAITISQVGYGYTF
TRBJ2-3 . TRBV7-9 few TGTGCCAGCAGCTTTGCAGATGATACGCAGTATTTT CASSFADDTQYF
TRBJ1-1 . TRBV11-1 few TGTGCCAGCAGCTTAGGCCAGATGAACACTGAAGCTTTCTTT CASSLGQMNTEAFF
TRBJ1-2 . TRBV30 . TGTGCCTGGATGGGACGGCCTCTCTATGGCTACACCTTC CAWMGRPLYGYTF
TRBJ2-7 TRBD2 TRBV7-2 few TGTGCCAGCAGCACCCGGACTAGCGATAACGAGCAGTACTTC CASSTRTSDNEQYF
TRBJ2-2 . TRBV5-4 few TGTGCCAGCAGCTTGGACCTCCAAGGGGCCGGGGAGCTGTTTTTT CASSLDLQGAGELFF
TRBJ2-1 . TRBV30 . TGTGCCTGGAGTCCGTGGCAAAATGAGCAGTTCTTC CAWSPWQNEQFF
TRBJ2-5 . TRBV5-6 few TGTGCCAGCAGCTGGTTTGACCCGGACGGCGAGACCCAGTACTTC CASSWFDPDGETQYF
TRBJ2-3 . TRBV7-2 . TGTGCCAGCTCCTGGGCAGATACGCAGTATTTT CASSWADTQYF
TRBJ1-2 . TRBV19 . TGTGCCAGTAGTATGGGGCCTCCGAACTATGGCTACACCTTC CASSMGPPNYGYTF
TRBJ2-7 . TRBV12-2 . TGTGCAAGTCGCTTAGCGGCGACAGGGTGTAAGATGGGCGAGCAGTACTTC CASRLAATGCKMGEQYF
TRBJ2-3 . TRBV6-6 . TGTGCCAGCAGTGGCCGACACAGAGATACGCAGTATTTT CASSGRHRDTQYF
TRBJ1-2 TRBD1 TRBV6-6 . TGTGCCAGCAGTCCCCGGGACAGGAGTTCTGGCTACACCTTC CASSPRDRSSGYTF
TRBJ2-6 . TRBV10-3 many TGTGCCATCAGTGAACGGTTGGCCAACGTCCTGACTTTC CAISERLANVLTF
TRBJ1-1 . TRBV9 . TGTGCCAGCAGCGTAGCTACCACTCCTGAAGCTTTCTTT CASSVATTPEAFF
TRBJ2-3 . TRBV5-4 . TGTGCCAGCAGCTTGGCAGCCGGGACCGACACAGATACGCAGTATTTT CASSLAAGTDTDTQYF
TRBJ2-2 . TRBV7-9 few TGTGCCAGCGCGGCCGGGGAGCTGTTTTTT CASAAGELFF
TRBJ1-1 . TRBV7-9 . TGTGCCAGCAGCCCCCCCCCGCGCAGTAGAACTGAAGCTTTCTTT CASSPPPRSRTEAFF
TRBJ2-5 . TRBV5-4 . TGTGCCAGCAATCTCCGGGACACGGAGACCCAGTACTTC CASNLRDTETQYF
TRBJ2-5 TRBD2 TRBV7-9 . TGTGCCAGCAGCTTATCCCCTTCTATAGCGGGGACCCAAGAGACCCAGTACTTC CASSLSPSIAGTQETQYF
TRBJ1-1 TRBD1 TRBV25-1 few TGTGCCAGCATTGAGACAGGGCTTGGCACTGAAGCTTTCTTT CASIETGLGTEAFF
TRBJ2-5 . TRBV20-1 . TGCAGTGCTACAGGGGAAGAGACCCAGTACTTC CSATGEETQYF
TRBJ2-1 . TRBV28 . TGTGCCAGCAGTTTACCGGCGACCAATGAGCAGTTCTTC CASSLPATNEQFF
TRBJ2-2 . TRBV27 few TGTGCCAGCAGTTTATCATGGACAGGGGAGCTGTTTTTT CASSLSWTGELFF
TRBJ1-1 . TRBV6-6 . TGTGCCAGCAGTTACTCTGCGAACACTGAAGCTTTCTTT CASSYSANTEAFF
TRBJ1-5 TRBD1 TRBV4-2 few TGTGCCAGCAGCCAAGAATCCGGGACAGGGAATCAGCCCCAGCATTTT CASSQESGTGNQPQHF
TRBJ2-1 TRBD2 TRBV2 few TGTGCCAGCATTAAGGGACTAGCGGGGCCAAATGAGCAGTTCTTC CASIKGLAGPNEQFF
TRBJ2-5 . TRBV18 . TGTGCCAGCTCACCACGCCAAGAGACCCAGTACTTC CASSPRQETQYF
TRBJ2-3 . TRBV10-3 . TGTGCCATCAGTGAGAAGAGAATAGTCGAAGATACGCAGTATTTT CAISEKRIVEDTQYF
TRBJ2-5 . TRBV29-1 few TGCAGCGGGTACCAGGAGACCCAGTACTTC CSGYQETQYF
TRBJ1-2 . TRBV7-9 . TGTGCCAGCAGCTTAGGAGCTCGCGCCGGGGAAGGCTACACCTTC CASSLGARAGEGYTF
TRBJ1-3 . TRBV10-3 few TGTGCCAGCACCGGGACCGAACAGGGAAACACCATATATTTT CASTGTEQGNTIYF
TRBJ1-3 . TRBV30 . TGTGCCTGGAGTGTATGGGAACGCGGAAACACCATATATTTT CAWSVWERGNTIYF
TRBJ2-7 . TRBV10-3 . TGTGCCATCAGGCCGCCTGGTACCTACGAGCAGTACTTC CAIRPPGTYEQYF
TRBJ2-7 . TRBV11-2 . TGTGCCAGCAGCCGCGCGACGGACGAGCAGTACTTC CASSRATDEQYF
TRBJ2-7 . TRBV10-3 . TGTGCCATCAGTGAGGTGGGACGGGCGGGAACCTACGAGCAGTACTTC CAISEVGRAGTYEQYF
TRBJ2-4 . TRBV21-1 few TGTGCCAGCAGCTTCCTGGACAGCCCGGACCGTGAGATTCAGTACTTC CASSFLDSPDREIQYF